This is a list of T cell receptor beta chains from one sample in a study of blood T cells in healthy people across ages. One entry per CDR3 protein results from TCRdb running MiXCR on the 5' RACE reads. The profile shows fewer than 950,000 distinct CDR3 sequences, approximately 53% of them singletons. Sequencing used blood. Source of these receptors: a man older than 75 in good health. The CDR3 runs from the conserved cysteine through the conserved F or W. Each record gives: J gene, V gene, CDR3 protein.

TRBJ2-7,TRBV4-1,CASSQGTTPYEQYF
TRBJ2-7,TRBV29-1,CSVDGDSNSYEQYF
TRBJ2-1,TRBV10-3,CAISDRASYNEQFF
TRBJ1-1,TRBV21-1,CASSQGHIGNTEAFF
TRBJ1-2,TRBV7-9,CASTHSAGVGYGYTF
TRBJ2-2,TRBV7-3,CASSLGGQAGELFF
TRBJ1-2,TRBV11-1,CASSLALRTAGTNYGYTF
TRBJ1-2,TRBV20-1,CSASPGPAPYGYTF
TRBJ2-5,TRBV11-2,CASSLGTGTGMGETQYF
TRBJ2-6,TRBV4-1,CASTTGTGLSGANVLTF
TRBJ2-5,TRBV5-1,CASSLAAGGQETQYF
TRBJ2-1,TRBV18,CASSPWPGGEQFF
TRBJ2-7,TRBV20-1,CSARARTSEYEQYF
TRBJ2-3,TRBV9,CASSTSGRDSDTQYF
TRBJ2-1,TRBV7-2,CASSRTGTSGSANEQFF
TRBJ2-6,TRBV12-3/TRBV12-4,CASSSSSRGLSGANVLTF
TRBJ2-5,TRBV18,CASSTLAAGETQYF
TRBJ2-1,TRBV20-1,CSAREQPVYNEQFF
TRBJ2-3,TRBV15,CATSRDLRQRSTDTQYF
TRBJ2-7,TRBV6-6,CASSHLGTAYEQYF
TRBJ2-3,TRBV2,CASTQAAGSTRGYAYF
TRBJ1-2,TRBV7-2,CASSLAGRDKGGYTF
TRBJ2-5,TRBV6-1,CASSDGTGGALETQYF
TRBJ2-7,TRBV13,CASSLGPGSYEQYF
TRBJ2-6,TRBV5-5,CASSPTSGANVLTF